Below, 32 T cell receptor beta chains from the same sample are listed, as sequenced in a study of T cells expressing NK-cell markers. No DNA is given; TCRdb re-called the 5' RACE reads and lists each CDR3 protein once. This table holds 250,000 to 300,000 distinct CDR3 sequences. Input material: blood T cells: a sorted CD56 or NKG2C T cell subset, CD4+ or CD8+ T cells, or bulk PBMC T cells (not recorded which). Source of these receptors: a man in his late teens or twenties in good health.

The chain combines TRBV7-2 with TRBJ1-2; the TRBD1 assignment by TCRdb is unverifiable without DNA. The CDR3 totals 15 residues. Germline lookup yields CDR1 SGHTA and CDR2 FQGNSA. The CDR3 sequence is CASSLDRGQGHGYTF.

This rearrangement joins TRBV6-5 to TRBJ1-1; lacking DNA, the TRBD1 call made by TCRdb goes unchecked. The germline gives CDR1 MNHEY, CDR2 SVGAGI. This CDR3 has 17 residues. CDR3 sequence reads: CASSYGRTGTANTEAFF.

V and J are TRBV29-1 and TRBJ2-7; there is no DNA to check the TCRdb D call of TRBD1. This CDR3 is 11 amino acids long. Germline assignment: CDR1 SQVTM and CDR2 ANQGSEA. CDR3 loop: CSGGQFNEQYF.

V and J are TRBV19 and TRBJ2-2; the TCRdb call, TRBD2, lacks DNA for checking. The CDR3 loop spans 13 amino acids. The germline gives CDR1 LNHDA, CDR2 SQIVND (reference sequence). This CDR3 reads CASRAGLTGELFF.

This sequence joins TRBV11-3 and TRBJ2-3; TCRdb proposes TRBD2, but this gene call is untestable without DNA. In germline, CDR1 is SGHNT, CDR2 YENEEA. The CDR3 consists of 15 residues. The CDR3 spells CASSRAGGLTDTQYF.

The chain recombines TRBV7-9 with TRBJ1-1. Germline-derived CDR1 and CDR2 are SEHNR and FQNEAQ (reference sequence). The CDR3 is 12 amino acids. CDR3 protein: CASSLASTEAFF.

V gene TRBV5-1 combines with J gene TRBJ2-7; the D gene TCRdb calls, TRBD2, cannot be checked with no DNA. Germline CDR1 reads SGHRS; CDR2 reads YFSETQ. This CDR3 comprises 16 residues. CDR3 loop: CASSSRTSGSFYEQYF.

The V call is TRBV20-1, the J call TRBJ2-7. CDR3 length equals 12 residues. CDR1 and CDR2 from the germline V gene are DFQATT and SNEGSKA (reference sequence). The CDR3 protein is CRWTKGSYEQYF.

The chain couples TRBV5-6 to TRBJ1-2; as DNA is missing, the TRBD1 call by TCRdb cannot be tested. Germline CDR1 reads SGHDT; CDR2 reads YYEEEE. The CDR3 is 16 residues long. The chain's CDR3 is CASSLGTALFDYGYTF.

J is TRBJ2-5 and V is TRBV6-1; TCRdb proposes TRBD2, but this gene call is untestable without DNA. The CDR3 runs 16 residues. Germline CDR1 MNHNS, CDR2 SASEGT. CDR3 in amino acids: CASSPWSRGSQETQYF.

J is TRBJ2-4 and V is TRBV7-8; there is no DNA to check the TCRdb D call of TRBD2. CDR1 is SGHVS, CDR2 FQNEAQ, per germline. CDR3 size: 13 residues. The CDR3 sequence: CASSLVGGNIQYF.

The rearrangement uses TRBV20-1 and TRBJ1-5; the TCRdb call, TRBD1, lacks DNA for checking. The CDR3 consists of 13 residues. CDR1 and CDR2 from the germline V gene are DFQATT and SNEGSKA (reference sequence). The CDR3 reads CSATEAPGQPQHF.

The rearrangement uses TRBV10-3 and TRBJ2-7; TCRdb reports TRBD2, a call that lacks DNA to check it against. The CDR3 has 12 residues. CDR1 and CDR2 from the germline V gene are ENHRY and SYGVKD. The CDR3 spells CAISLAGYEQYF.

This CDR3 is CASSQDVGQTTGTEAFF. The J gene is TRBJ1-1, the V gene TRBV4-2; TCRdb's D gene call, TRBD1, goes unchecked for lack of DNA. Germline assignment: CDR1 LGHNA and CDR2 YNFKEQ. This CDR3 comprises 17 residues.

This chain uses TRBV5-1 with TRBJ2-5; TCRdb picks TRBD2, but there is no DNA to check that call. This CDR3 is built from 16 residues. From germline, CDR1 is SGHRS and CDR2 YFSETQ. This chain's CDR3 is CASRRAVKREGETQYF.

The CDR3 reads CASSARSDGLGFF. V gene TRBV9 combines with J gene TRBJ1-1. Germline V gene lookup returns CDR1 SGDLS and CDR2 YYNGEE. CDR3 size: 13 residues.

CDR3 loop: CAISDLGQETQYF. The chain has TRBV10-3 and TRBJ2-5. CDR3 length equals 13 residues. CDR1 ENHRY and CDR2 SYGVKD come from the germline V gene.

The V and J genes are TRBV20-1 and TRBJ2-5; TCRdb calls TRBD2, which cannot be checked without DNA. The CDR3 extends over 14 amino acids. Germline CDR1 is DFQATT and CDR2 is SNEGSKA (reference sequence). This chain's CDR3 is CSALPAGVEETQYF.

The chain has TRBV19 and TRBJ1-2; the D gene TCRdb calls, TRBD1, cannot be checked with no DNA. This CDR3 contains 12 residues. The germline V gene encodes CDR1 LNHDA and CDR2 SQIVND (reference sequence). Here the CDR3 reads CASKRGNYGYTF. The whole variable domain, filled in from reference TRBV19 and TRBJ1-2, reads DGGITQSPKYLFRKEGQNVTLSCEQNLNHDAMYWYRQDPGQGLRLIYYSQIVNDFQKGDIAEGYSVSREKKESFPLTVTSAQKNPTAFYLCASKRGNYGYTFGSGTRLTVV.

The V gene is TRBV15, the J gene TRBJ2-7; TCRdb lists TRBD1, though no DNA is available to test this call. Germline V gene lookup returns CDR1 LNHNV and CDR2 YYDKDF (reference sequence). This CDR3 contains 15 residues. The CDR3 spells CATSRDDSPSYEQYF. The full variable domain, its missing parts supplied by reference TRBV15 and TRBJ2-7, is DAMVIQNPRYQVTQFGKPVTLSCSQTLNHNVMYWYQQKSSQAPKLLFHYYDKDFNNEADTPDNFQSRRPNTSFCFLDIRSPGLGDTAMYLCATSRDDSPSYEQYFGPGTRLTVT.

The chain is built from TRBV12-3 or TRBV12-4 and TRBJ1-5; with no DNA, the TCRdb D assignment of TRBD1 cannot be verified. This CDR3 is built from 15 residues. CDR3 region: CASSFRADSNQPQHF.

The V call is TRBV5-6, the J call TRBJ2-1; TCRdb names TRBD2, which stays unverified in the absence of DNA. CDR3 length equals 15 residues. The germline V gene encodes CDR1 SGHDT and CDR2 YYEEEE. CDR3 loop: CASSLGLAGFWEQFF.

The chain couples TRBV12-3 or TRBV12-4 to TRBJ2-1; the TRBD2 assignment by TCRdb is unverifiable without DNA. CDR3 length: 14 residues. The CDR3 reads CASRERERGYEQFF.

This sequence joins TRBV5-1 and TRBJ2-5; TCRdb names TRBD2, which stays unverified in the absence of DNA. Germline assignment: CDR1 SGHRS and CDR2 YFSETQ. The CDR3 totals 16 residues. The chain's CDR3 is CASSPAGLAGGETQYF.

The chain carries TRBV5-1 and TRBJ2-1; TCRdb lists TRBD2, though no DNA is available to test this call. The CDR3 loop spans 16 amino acids. Looked up from germline, CDR1 is SGHRS and CDR2 is YFSETQ. CDR3 sequence: CASSLGASGSYNEQFF.

The chain combines TRBV29-1 with TRBJ2-3; TCRdb designates TRBD1, a call that cannot be tested without DNA. This CDR3 has 15 residues. Germline CDR1 SQVTM, CDR2 ANQGSEA. The CDR3 sequence: CSADPQGDGADTQYF.

The chain is built from TRBV7-8 and TRBJ2-1; without DNA, the TCRdb call of TRBD1 cannot be checked. CDR3 size: 16 residues. CDR1 is SGHVS, CDR2 FQNEAQ, per germline. Here the CDR3 reads CASSRGRQVIDNEQFF.

The J gene is TRBJ2-3, the V gene TRBV15. Germline V lookup: CDR1 LNHNV, CDR2 YYDKDF (reference sequence). The CDR3 length is 12 residues. CDR3 sequence: CATLDGGDTQYF.

V gene TRBV15 combines with J gene TRBJ2-7. The germline CDR1 and CDR2 sequences are LNHNV and YYDKDF (reference sequence). CDR3 length: 15 residues. This CDR3 reads CATSRDRGNSYEQYF.

The V and J genes are TRBV7-9 and TRBJ2-7; TCRdb indicates TRBD2, and absent DNA this call remains unverified. The CDR3 loop spans 13 amino acids. Per the germline V gene, CDR1 is SEHNR and CDR2 is FQNEAQ (reference sequence). The CDR3 spells CASSLDSRGEQYF.

This CDR3 reads CASSLRVSSYNEQFF. The chain has TRBV7-8 and TRBJ2-1. Germline V gives CDR1 SGHVS, CDR2 FQNEAQ. This CDR3 contains 15 residues.

The chain couples TRBV28 to TRBJ2-7; the D gene TCRdb calls, TRBD2, cannot be checked with no DNA. The CDR3 extends over 15 amino acids. Germline CDR1 and CDR2: MDHEN and SYDVKM. Here the CDR3 reads CASRPRGSGNYEQYF.